The 28 T cell receptor beta chains listed next were all sequenced from one sample in a study of T cell responses to AZD1222 COVID-19 vaccine. TCRdb's table, derived via immunoSEQ multiplex PCR, lists solely in-frame clones and lacks some. Of about 130,000 clones listed, 88% are singletons. This specimen was peripheral blood, taken on day 0 of AZD1222 vaccination. The receptors come from an adult in good health.

This rearrangement joins TRBV18 to TRBJ2-3, with 12 nucleotides matching TRBD2. Germline loops: CDR1 KGHSH, CDR2 LQKENI. With V trimmed by 6 bases and J by 0 bases, 13 bases remained unmatched. This CDR3 is built from 19 residues. The CDR3 reads CASSTPRTSGAFSTDTQYF. In DNA form, the CDR3 reads TGTGCCAGCTCGACGCCCCGGACTAGCGGGGCTTTTAGCACAGATACGCAGTATTTT.

The genes are TRBV18 and TRBJ2-6; a possible D gene is TRBD1 (6 bases). The CDR3 is 19 residues long. Trimming removed 3 bases from V and 0 bases from J, with 18 bases in between. Germline loops: CDR1 KGHSH, CDR2 LQKENI. In DNA form, the CDR3 reads TGTGCCAGCTCACCTATCCTCCGGGACACCCACTCTGGGGCCAACGTCCTGACTTTC. The encoded protein is CASSPILRDTHSGANVLTF.

The chain joins TRBV4-1 to TRBJ1-1; 8 bases line up with TRBD1. CDR1 and CDR2 (germline): MGHRA, YSYEKL. V shed 3 bases, J shed 4 bases, and the junction held 7 bases outside the gene matches. This CDR3 has 15 amino acids. The CDR3 DNA reads as TGCGCCAGCAGCCAGGAGGACAGGGCGAGCACTGAAGCTTTCTTT. Translating gives CASSQEDRASTEAFF.

The chain is built from TRBV9 and TRBJ1-1, with 8 bases identical to TRBD1. Germline V lookup: CDR1 SGDLS, CDR2 YYNGEE. The CDR3 length is 18 residues. The V segment lost 4 bases and the J segment 4 bases; nucleotides outside the gene matches: 18. CDR3 coding DNA: TGTGCCAGCAGCCCCCCGGGACAGGCCTTGGTGGGGGCCACTGAAGCTTTCTTT. It codes for CASSPPGQALVGATEAFF.

This chain uses TRBV29-1 with TRBJ1-5, with D perhaps matching TRBD1 (5 bases). The CDR3 has 13 residues. CDR1 and CDR2 (germline): SQVTM, ANQGSEA. The V end was cut by 4 bases, the J end by 0 bases, with 7 bases between. This CDR3 reads CSVGGSSNQPQHF. Here the CDR3 DNA reads TGCAGCGTTGGGGGCAGTAGCAATCAGCCCCAGCATTTT.

The chain employs TRBV28 and TRBJ2-5; no reliable D call. V shed 5 bases and J shed 1 base, with 14 bases lying between them. This CDR3 has 15 residues. Germline V gene sequence: CDR1 MDHEN, CDR2 SYDVKM. Here the CDR3 reads CASSPMGELQETQYF. CDR3 nucleotide sequence: TGTGCCAGCAGTCCCATGGGTGAACTCCAAGAGACCCAGTACTTC.

This chain links TRBV6-2 or TRBV6-3 with TRBJ1-2, with 7 bases lining up with TRBD1. CDR3 length: 15 residues. The V segment lost 0 bases and the J segment 2 bases; nucleotides outside the gene matches: 3. From germline, CDR1 is MNHEY and CDR2 SVGEGT. The CDR3 here is CASSYSDRPNYGYTF. CDR3 DNA sequence: TGTGCCAGCAGTTACTCGGACAGGCCGAACTATGGCTACACCTTC.

The gene calls are TRBV28 and TRBJ2-7; no clear D. Trimming took off 7 bases at V and 0 bases at J, with 10 bases between the two ends. This CDR3 has 13 amino acids. Germline V gives CDR1 MDHEN, CDR2 SYDVKM. The CDR3 protein is CASKAQPSYEQYF. The CDR3, as DNA: TGTGCCAGCAAGGCGCAGCCCTCCTACGAGCAGTACTTC.

This clone was seen a few times. CDR3 sequence (DNA): TGTGCCAGCTCACCGGGGTTACAGGAGACCGGGGAGCTGTTTTTT. Residues: CASSPGLQETGELFF. The V call is TRBV18, the J call TRBJ2-2, with D perhaps matching TRBD1 (5 bases). V gave up 3 bases and J gave up 5 bases, with 13 bases separating them. This CDR3 spans 15 amino acids. The germline V gene encodes CDR1 KGHSH and CDR2 LQKENI.

The chain couples TRBV5-1 to TRBJ2-7; 8 bases map to TRBD1. The germline V gene encodes CDR1 SGHRS and CDR2 YFSETQ. The CDR3 consists of 15 residues. The V and J ends lost 2 bases and 2 bases, in that order; junction bases with no gene match: 6. The CDR3, as DNA: TGCGCCAGCAGCTTCCTGACAGGGGAGACCTACGAGCAGTACTTC. Its protein is CASSFLTGETYEQYF.

This sequence joins TRBV7-8 and TRBJ1-1; no definite D call. There are 15 residues in the CDR3. CDR1 and CDR2 from the germline V gene are SGHVS and FQNEAQ. V gave up 2 bases and J gave up 0 bases, with 10 bases separating them. CDR3 loop: CASSLRAQMNTEAFF. As DNA, the CDR3 is TGTGCCAGCAGCTTAAGGGCTCAGATGAACACTGAAGCTTTCTTT.

The chain carries TRBV24-1 and TRBJ2-2; TRBD2 might be the D (6 bases). Between the trimmed V and J ends, which lost 5 bases and 4 bases, there was a span of 7 bases. The germline gives CDR1 KGHDR, CDR2 SFDVKD. The CDR3 runs to 13 residues. The CDR3, as DNA: TGTGCCACCAGTGTGGGGGGCACCGGGGAGCTGTTTTTT. It codes for CATSVGGTGELFF.

The chain has TRBV4-3 and TRBJ2-1; D is possibly TRBD1 (6 bases). The CDR3 extends over 15 amino acids. Trimming pared 0 bases from V and 4 bases from J, leaving 10 bases between. The germline V gene encodes CDR1 LGHNA and CDR2 YSLEER. The CDR3 DNA is TGCGCCAGCAGCCAAGATAAGGACAGATACAATGAGCAGTTCTTC. Translating gives CASSQDKDRYNEQFF.

This clone was found once. The genes are TRBV27 and TRBJ1-3; D perhaps matches TRBD1 (5 bases). The CDR3 runs 16 residues. Trimming cost V 4 bases and J 0 bases, with 13 bases left between them. Germline V gene sequence: CDR1 MNHEY, CDR2 SMNVEV (reference sequence). In nucleotides, the CDR3 is TGTGCCAGCAGTTACCGACAGCCTTACTCTGGAAACACCATATATTTT. It codes for CASSYRQPYSGNTIYF.

This chain uses TRBV2 with TRBJ2-7; TRBD2 is a possible D gene (6 bases). The V end was cut by 7 bases, the J end by 0 bases, with 10 bases between. The CDR3 is 13 amino acids. The V gene's germline CDR1 is SNHLY and CDR2 FYNNEI. The CDR3 loop reads CASKGLRSYEQYF. CDR3 nucleotides: TGTGCCAGCAAGGGACTGCGCTCCTACGAGCAGTACTTC.

J is TRBJ1-2 and V is TRBV3-1 (or the pseudogene TRBV3-2); 7 positions agree with TRBD1. The CDR3 is 17 residues long. Looked up from germline, CDR1 is LGHDT and CDR2 is YNNKEL (reference sequence). The junction had 12 bases not matched to a gene; V was cut back by 0 bases and J by 5 bases. The CDR3: CASSQDQEKGAYYGYTF. The DNA of the CDR3 is TGTGCCAGCAGCCAAGATCAAGAAAAGGGGGCGTATTATGGCTACACCTTC.

The chain couples TRBV6-1 to TRBJ2-1, with unresolved D. The CDR3 covers 17 residues. V lost 2 bases to trimming and J lost 0 bases, with 14 bases between them. Germline CDR1 and CDR2: MNHNS and SASEGT. CDR3 nucleotide sequence: TGTGCCAGCAGTGAATTTTTGGGTCAGAGCTCCTACAATGAGCAGTTCTTC. This translates into CASSEFLGQSSYNEQFF.

The chain couples TRBV11-3 to TRBJ2-1; D call uncertain. Trimming cost V 5 bases and J 3 bases, with 17 bases left between them. There are 16 residues in the CDR3. In germline, CDR1 is SGHNT, CDR2 YENEEA. In nucleotides, the CDR3 is TGTGCCAGCAGCACACTCGCCAGGAGACTCTACAATGAGCAGTTCTTC. Translated: CASSTLARRLYNEQFF.

V usage is TRBV2 and J usage is TRBJ1-5; no firm D call. Trimming removed 4 bases at V and 3 bases at J, with 13 bases between. The germline gives CDR1 SNHLY, CDR2 FYNNEI. CDR3 length: 15 amino acids. For the CDR3, the DNA is TGTGCCAGCAGTGTAGTCGGACTTTACAATCAGCCCCAGCATTTT. Protein sequence: CASSVVGLYNQPQHF.

The V call is TRBV10-3, the J call TRBJ1-6, with D maybe TRBD1 (5 bases). Between the trimmed V and J ends, which lost 7 bases and 5 bases, there was a span of 9 bases. The CDR3 is 13 residues long. Germline V lookup: CDR1 ENHRY, CDR2 SYGVKD. In nucleotides, the CDR3 is TGTGCCATCAACCCACAGGATAATTCACCCCTCCACTTT. Protein: CAINPQDNSPLHF.

This chain uses TRBV11-3 with TRBJ1-1; TRBD1 aligns across 7 bases. Germline V gene data show CDR1 as SGHNT and CDR2 as YENEEA. This CDR3 spans 15 amino acids. V trimming: 2 bases; J trimming: 2 bases; junction bases outside the gene matches: 5. This CDR3 reads CASSLPGQLNTEAFF. The CDR3 DNA sequence: TGTGCCAGCAGCTTACCGGGACAGCTTAACACTGAAGCTTTCTTT.

The genes are TRBV27 and TRBJ2-2, with D uncertain. CDR3 length equals 13 residues. Germline-derived CDR1 and CDR2 are MNHEY and SMNVEV (reference sequence). Between the trimmed V and J ends, which lost 2 bases and 9 bases, there was a span of 10 bases. CDR3 sequence (DNA): TGTGCCAGCAGTTTAAATGGTCCCCGGGAGCTGTTTTTT. It specifies CASSLNGPRELFF.

V and J are TRBV19 and TRBJ1-2; D is unclear. Trimming pared 4 bases from V and 4 bases from J, leaving 19 bases between. Per germline, CDR1 LNHDA and CDR2 SQIVND (reference sequence). The CDR3 spans 16 residues. CDR3 DNA sequence: TGTGCCAGTAGTACGCACGGCCGACCCTCTGGCTATGGCTACACCTTC. Its protein is CASSTHGRPSGYGYTF.

The CDR3 region has the DNA TGTGCCAGCCGCCCGGGCGGGATGGGCGGGGAGCTGTTTTTT. The encoded protein is CASRPGGMGGELFF. This chain joins TRBV28 and TRBJ2-2, with D perhaps TRBD2 (6 bases). Trimming left V 8 bases short and J 7 bases short, with 17 bases between. The CDR3 has 14 residues. The germline V gene encodes CDR1 MDHEN and CDR2 SYDVKM. Together with reference TRBV28 and TRBJ2-2, the CDR3 gives the full variable domain: DVKVTQSSRYLVKRTGEKVFLECVQDMDHENMFWYRQDPGLGLRLIYFSYDVKMKEKGDIPEGYSVSREKKERFSLILESASTNQTSMYLCASRPGGMGGELFFGEGSRLTVL.

The rearrangement links TRBV5-5 to TRBJ1-2; TRBD1 is a possible D gene (6 bases). The V and J ends lost 4 bases and 0 bases respectively, with 13 bases between them. The CDR3 extends over 15 amino acids. Germline V gene sequence: CDR1 SGHKS, CDR2 YYEKEE (reference sequence). CDR3 loop: CASSVQGTANYGYTF. In nucleotides, the CDR3 is TGTGCCAGCAGCGTGCAGGGGACCGCTAACTATGGCTACACCTTC. Full variable domain (missing parts from reference TRBV5-5 and TRBJ1-2): DAGVTQSPTHLIKTRGQQVTLRCSPISGHKSVSWYQQVLGQGPQFIFQYYEKEERGRGNFPDRFSARQFPNYSSELNVNALLLGDSALYLCASSVQGTANYGYTFGSGTRLTVV.

CDR3 DNA: TGTGCCAGCAGCAAACAGGGACATGAGCAGTTCTTC. Its protein product is CASSKQGHEQFF. The chain has TRBV11-3 and TRBJ2-1; TRBD1 is a possible D gene (6 bases). From germline, CDR1 is SGHNT and CDR2 YENEEA. V dropped 5 bases and J dropped 8 bases, with 10 bases sitting between them. CDR3 size: 12 residues.

The chain uses TRBV28 and TRBJ2-7; D is ambiguous. V was cut by 6 bases and J by 4 bases, with 10 bases left in between. The CDR3 contains 12 residues. Germline CDR1 reads MDHEN; CDR2 reads SYDVKM. DNA for the CDR3: TGTGCCAGCAGCTCGACTCCTTACGAGCAGTACTTC. Amino acids: CASSSTPYEQYF.

The genes are TRBV7-8 and TRBJ1-1; the D is unclear. This CDR3 is 14 amino acids long. The V gene lost 1 base and the J gene lost 4 bases, with 10 bases spanning the gap. In germline, CDR1 is SGHVS, CDR2 FQNEAQ. CDR3 in amino acids: CASSLEPESTEAFF. DNA of the CDR3: TGTGCCAGCAGCTTAGAACCGGAGTCCACTGAAGCTTTCTTT.